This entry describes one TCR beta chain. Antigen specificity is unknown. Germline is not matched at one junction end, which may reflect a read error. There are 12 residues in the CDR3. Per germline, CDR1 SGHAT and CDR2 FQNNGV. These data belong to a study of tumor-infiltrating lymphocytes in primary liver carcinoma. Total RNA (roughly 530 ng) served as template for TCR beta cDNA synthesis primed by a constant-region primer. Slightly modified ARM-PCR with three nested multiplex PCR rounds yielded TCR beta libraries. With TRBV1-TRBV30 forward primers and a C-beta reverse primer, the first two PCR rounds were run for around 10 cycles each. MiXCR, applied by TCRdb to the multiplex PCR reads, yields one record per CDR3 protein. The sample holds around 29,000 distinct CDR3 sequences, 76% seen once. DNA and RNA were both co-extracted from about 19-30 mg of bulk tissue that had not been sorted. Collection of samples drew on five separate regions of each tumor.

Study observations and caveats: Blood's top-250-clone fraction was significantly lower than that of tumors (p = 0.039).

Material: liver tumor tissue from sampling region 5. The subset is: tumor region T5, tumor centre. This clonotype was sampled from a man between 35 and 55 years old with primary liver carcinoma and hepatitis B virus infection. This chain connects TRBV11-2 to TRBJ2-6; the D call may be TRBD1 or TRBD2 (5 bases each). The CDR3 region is CASSSGTNVLTF. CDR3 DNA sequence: TGTGCCAGCAGCTCGGGGACCAACGTCTTGACTTTC.